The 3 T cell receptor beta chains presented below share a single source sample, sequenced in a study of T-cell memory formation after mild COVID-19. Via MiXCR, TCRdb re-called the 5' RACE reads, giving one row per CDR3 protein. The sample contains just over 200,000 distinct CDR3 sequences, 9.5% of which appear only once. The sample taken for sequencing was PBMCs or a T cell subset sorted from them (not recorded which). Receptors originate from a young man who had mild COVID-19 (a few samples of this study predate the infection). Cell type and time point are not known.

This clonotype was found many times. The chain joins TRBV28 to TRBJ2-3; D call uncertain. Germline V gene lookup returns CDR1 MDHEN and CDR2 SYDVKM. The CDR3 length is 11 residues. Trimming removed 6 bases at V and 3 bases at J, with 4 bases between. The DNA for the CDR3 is TGTGCCAGCAGGCAGACAGATACGCAGTATTTT. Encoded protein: CASRQTDTQYF.

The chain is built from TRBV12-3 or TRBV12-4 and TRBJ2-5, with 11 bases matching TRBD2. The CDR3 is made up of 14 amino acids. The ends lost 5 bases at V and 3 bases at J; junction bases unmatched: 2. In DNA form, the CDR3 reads TGTGCCAGCAGTGAGGGACTAGCGGAAGAGACCCAGTACTTC. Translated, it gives CASSEGLAEETQYF.

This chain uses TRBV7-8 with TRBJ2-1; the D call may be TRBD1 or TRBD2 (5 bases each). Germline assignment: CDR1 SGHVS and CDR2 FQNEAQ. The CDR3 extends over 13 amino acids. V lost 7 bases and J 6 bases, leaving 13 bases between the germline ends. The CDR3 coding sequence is TGTGCCAGCACTGGGGACCTCCGCAATGAGCAGTTCTTC. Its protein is CASTGDLRNEQFF.